The 13 T cell receptor beta chains below come from one sample, sequenced in a study of cytomegalovirus exposure and HLA in healthy donors. The protocol was immunoSEQ multiplex PCR, while the TCRdb copy is restricted to in-frame clones and leaves out a portion. This table holds 55,000 to 65,000 clones, about 92% found once. The specimen sequenced was PBMCs. Source of these receptors: a young man in good health and CMV-seronegative.

V gene TRBV19 combines with J gene TRBJ2-5, with TRBD2 matching 12 bases. After removal of 1 base from V and 4 bases from J, the junction contained 4 bases not matched to a gene. This CDR3 has 16 amino acids. Germline lookup yields CDR1 LNHDA and CDR2 SQIVND (reference sequence). The CDR3 spells CASSIGTSGTPETQYF. The CDR3 DNA reads as TGTGCCAGTAGTATAGGGACTAGCGGGACCCCAGAGACCCAGTACTTC.

V usage is TRBV7-2 and J usage is TRBJ2-7; 14 positions match TRBD2. The CDR3 totals 22 residues. Germline V gene sequence: CDR1 SGHTA, CDR2 FQGNSA. Trimming cost V 4 bases and J 1 base; bases outside gene matches: 21. The CDR3 region is CASSSAIQFIGGLAGVSYEQYF. For the CDR3, the DNA is TGTGCCAGCAGCTCAGCGATACAATTTATAGGGGGACTAGCGGGAGTATCCTACGAGCAGTACTTC.

The CDR3, as DNA: TGTGCCAGCAGCGTAGACAGGGGGCACCTGACTTTC. This codes for CASSVDRGHLTF. The V gene is TRBV9, the J gene TRBJ2-6; 9 bases are shared with TRBD1. J was trimmed by 15 bases and V by 0 bases; bases with no gene match: 1. The CDR3 is 12 amino acids. The germline V gene encodes CDR1 SGDLS and CDR2 YYNGEE.

This chain links TRBV28 with TRBJ2-1; TRBD2 aligns across 8 bases. V lost 5 bases, J lost 2 bases, and 2 bases stayed unmatched. This CDR3 is 14 amino acids long. Germline V CDR1 and CDR2: MDHEN, SYDVKM. CDR3 region: CASSKGLAYNEQFF. CDR3 bases: TGTGCCAGCAGTAAGGGACTAGCCTACAATGAGCAGTTCTTC.

The chain has TRBV28 and TRBJ2-3; D is ambiguous. Germline V gene data show CDR1 as MDHEN and CDR2 as SYDVKM. V gave up 1 base and J gave up 2 bases, with 13 bases separating them. This CDR3 spans 16 amino acids. Here the CDR3 DNA reads TGTGCCAGCAGTTTATCGCTGGGCAGGCTCACAGATACGCAGTATTTT. Translating it yields CASSLSLGRLTDTQYF.

This clone has a single count. The genes are TRBV28 and TRBJ1-2; 9 nucleotides align to TRBD1. Per germline, CDR1 MDHEN and CDR2 SYDVKM. V lost 5 bases and J lost 8; bases outside the gene matches: 9. The CDR3 is 14 residues long. In DNA, the CDR3 is TGTGCCAGCAGTATGGCGGGACAGGGATTAGGCTACACCTTC. Amino acid sequence: CASSMAGQGLGYTF.

The chain has TRBV19 and TRBJ2-5; TRBD2 agrees at 9 bases. Per the germline V gene, CDR1 is LNHDA and CDR2 is SQIVND (reference sequence). CDR3 length: 16 amino acids. The ends lost 5 bases at V and 1 base at J; junction bases unmatched: 8. The CDR3 nucleotides read TGTGCCAGTAGTCCCCCCCTAGCGGGGTTCCAAGAGACCCAGTACTTC. This gives the protein CASSPPLAGFQETQYF.

The V gene is TRBV19, the J gene TRBJ2-1, with 14 bases aligning to TRBD2. The CDR3 contains 16 residues. Germline CDR1 and CDR2: LNHDA and SQIVND (reference sequence). V shed 3 bases and J 2 bases; nucleotides not matched to a gene: 0. The CDR3 DNA reads as TGTGCCAGTAGTATGGGACTAGCGGGAGCCTACAATGAGCAGTTCTTC. It translates to CASSMGLAGAYNEQFF. Using reference TRBV19 and TRBJ2-1 for the parts outside the CDR3, the full variable domain is DGGITQSPKYLFRKEGQNVTLSCEQNLNHDAMYWYRQDPGQGLRLIYYSQIVNDFQKGDIAEGYSVSREKKESFPLTVTSAQKNPTAFYLCASSMGLAGAYNEQFFGPGTRLTVL.

This clone was picked up a small number of times. This chain uses TRBV7-9 with TRBJ2-1, with no clear D. CDR3 length: 13 residues. Deletions cut 3 bases from V and 10 bases from J, with 13 bases between. The V gene's germline CDR1 is SEHNR and CDR2 FQNEAQ (reference sequence). DNA for the CDR3: TGTGCCAGCAGCTTCAACCCACTCGGGGAGCAGTTCTTC. As protein: CASSFNPLGEQFF.

V is TRBV5-5 and J is TRBJ2-7; D is ambiguous. CDR1 and CDR2 (germline): SGHKS, YYEKEE (reference sequence). This CDR3 comprises 14 residues. V dropped 4 bases and J dropped 6 bases, with 17 bases sitting between them. The CDR3 here is CASSPLVGVAEQYF. In nucleotides, the CDR3 is TGTGCCAGCAGCCCGCTAGTCGGTGTGGCCGAGCAGTACTTC.

The gene calls are TRBV6-1 and TRBJ2-5, with D possibly being TRBD1 (5 bases). Germline lookup yields CDR1 MNHNS and CDR2 SASEGT. There are 14 residues in the CDR3. Trimming left V 7 bases short and J 5 bases short, with 17 bases between. CDR3 DNA: TGTGCCAGCACCAGACAGACAAATGAGGAGACCCAGTACTTC. Protein: CASTRQTNEETQYF.

The V and J genes are TRBV13 and TRBJ1-4; 7 bases match TRBD1. CDR3 length: 13 amino acids. V lost 6 bases, J lost 6 bases, and 4 bases stayed unmatched. Germline CDR1 PRHDT, CDR2 FYEKMQ (reference sequence). The CDR3, as DNA: TGTGCCAGCAGGAGACAGGGCCATGAAAAACTGTTTTTT. It translates to CASRRQGHEKLFF. Based on the CDR3 plus reference TRBV13 and TRBJ1-4, the full variable domain is AAGVIQSPRHLIKEKRETATLKCYPIPRHDTVYWYQQGPGQDPQFLISFYEKMQSDKGSIPDRFSAQQFSDYHSELNMSSLELGDSALYFCASRRQGHEKLFFGSGTQLSVL.

The J gene is TRBJ1-2, the V gene TRBV5-1; no clear D gene. The CDR3 totals 14 residues. The V and J ends lost 0 bases and 8 bases respectively, with 14 bases between them. Germline CDR1 SGHRS, CDR2 YFSETQ. For the CDR3, the DNA is TGCGCCAGCAGCTTGGATGGCCTTATATGGGGCTACACCTTC. Its translation is CASSLDGLIWGYTF.